Below are 22 T cell receptor delta chains sequenced from a single sample in a study of γδ T cells in repeated Plasmodium falciparum infection. TCRdb reanalyzed the multiplex PCR reads using CATT. The sample holds 50,000 to 55,000 delta-chain clones, roughly 2% seen once. Bulk repertoires came from Vgamma9/Vdelta2+ or Vdelta2-negative gammadelta T cells flow-sorted from PBMC. The sequencing sample was made of gamma-delta T cells from blood. These receptors were obtained from a pool of human donors (malaria-infected and uninfected, not separated).

This clone was detected ten times or more. The protein held in TCRdb is that of a much larger clone and does not match this DNA's translation at residue 14, likely because of a read error; the protein shown is translated from the DNA. The rearrangement uses TRDV3 and TRDJ1, with 9 bases identical to TRDD3. The CDR3 is made up of 19 amino acids. The V and J ends lost 4 bases and 3 bases, in that order; junction bases with no gene match: 24. In germline, CDR1 is TVYSNPD, CDR2 GDNSRS (reference sequence). The CDR3 DNA reads as TGTGCCTCCCCCTACGAGCTGAGGTTCTGGGGATACGGAGCCGATAAACTCATCTTT. Amino acid sequence: CASPYELRFWGYGADKLIF.

Of note for this clone: This DNA's translation and the protein TCRdb lists, from a much larger clone, do not match at residue 10, likely due to a read error; the protein shown is translated from the DNA. The chain uses TRDV1 and TRDJ1, with 9 bases identical to TRDD3. The J gene, absent from TCRdb, was called here by matching the DNA to germline. Germline CDR1 and CDR2: TSWWSYY and QGS. The CDR3 is made up of 15 amino acids. Trimming at V came to 1 base and at J to 3 bases, leaving 3 bases not matched to a gene. CDR3 sequence reads: CALGEPGDTADKLIF. The CDR3, as DNA: TGTGCTCTTGGGGAACCCGGGGATACGGCCGATAAACTCATCTTT.

As to this clone: TCRdb records a much larger clone's protein for this DNA, with a difference at residue 14 that likely arises from a read error; the protein given is the translation of the DNA. The gene calls are TRDV2 and TRDJ1; a weak D match, TRDD3 (5 bases). The J gene is absent in TCRdb and was assigned here via DNA matching to germline. The CDR3 is made up of 18 amino acids. Germline V CDR1 and CDR2: GEAIGNYY, EKD. CDR3 sequence reads: CACDSLGDGPKYTGKLIF. For the CDR3, the DNA is TGTGCCTGTGACAGCCTCGGGGACGGACCTAAGTACACCGGTAAACTCATCTTT.

The sample holds many counts of this clone. This probably arose from a read error, given a far larger clone one base away. The chain uses TRDV2 and TRDJ2; D not resolved. The J gene was not available in TCRdb and was assigned here by matching the DNA to germline segments. The CDR3 consists of 17 residues. The V gene's germline CDR1 is GEAIGNYY and CDR2 EKD. Trimming left V 3 bases short and J 13 bases short, with 29 bases between. CDR3 nucleotides: TGTGCCTGTGACTCCATAGACCACCATACCGCTCTTAGATCACTCTTCTTT. Its translation is CACDSIDHHTALRSLFF.

A word on this clone: With only one base between it and a far larger clone, this is likely a read error. Other DNA sequences in the sample encode the same CDR3. This rearrangement joins TRAV38-2/DV8 to TRDJ1; 12 bases are a match to TRDD3. Per germline, CDR1 TSESDYY and CDR2 QEAYKQQN. V gave up 6 bases and J gave up 3 bases; unmatched junction bases: 39. The CDR3 has 26 amino acids. The CDR3 sequence: CAYTGPPSTQPRTGGYHTTGPDKLIF. Here the CDR3 DNA reads TGTGCTTATACGGGGCCGCCCTCCACTCAGCCCCGCACTGGGGGATACCATACGACGGGTCCCGATAAACTCATCTTT.

This clone was seen a few times. A far larger clone is just one base off, so this is likely a read error. Other DNA sequences from this sample encode an identical CDR3 as well. V gene TRDV2 combines with J gene TRDJ1; weak D call: TRDD3 (6 bases). The J gene was missing in TCRdb and was found by matching the end of the DNA to germline. The germline V and J ends were trimmed by 3 bases and 4 bases, with 17 bases remaining between them. Germline values: CDR1 GEAIGNYY, CDR2 EKD. This CDR3 has 15 residues. The CDR3 region is CACDAVGDPGDKLIF. The CDR3 DNA sequence: TGTGCCTGTGACGCAGTAGGGGATCCCGGCGATAAACTCATCTTT.

Concerning this clone itself: The TCRdb protein comes from a much larger clone and disagrees with this DNA's translation at residue 12, likely due to a read error; the protein given here is derived from the DNA. The chain combines TRDV1 with TRDJ1; 8 bases agree with TRDD3. No J gene was available from TCRdb, and it was assigned here by a germline match of the DNA. Germline values: CDR1 TSWWSYY, CDR2 QGS. V shed 5 bases and J 3 bases; nucleotides not matched to a gene: 17. The CDR3 totals 18 residues. The CDR3 bases are TGTGCTCTTGGGACCCGATTCCCGTACTGGGGGTTCTCCGATAAACTCATCTTT. Residues: CALGTRFPYWGFSDKLIF.

Turning to this clone: Given a far larger clone just one base away, this is likely a sequencing read error. Different DNA sequences within this sample yield the same CDR3. V gene TRDV1 combines with J gene TRDJ1; TRDD2 matches 9 bases. The J gene, missing from TCRdb, was assigned here through DNA to germline matching. The junction had 24 bases not matched to a gene; V was cut back by 1 base and J by 0 bases. The germline V gene has CDR1 TSWWSYY and CDR2 QGS. The CDR3 has 23 amino acids. CDR3 sequence: CALGEPPYAFLRWGGDHTDKLIF. The DNA for the CDR3 is TGTGCTCTTGGGGAACCGCCCTACGCCTTCCTACGCTGGGGGGGTGACCACACCGATAAACTCATCTTT.

A word on this clone: With only one base between it and a far larger clone, this is likely a read error. This specimen includes other DNA sequences encoding the same CDR3. The chain has TRDV2 and TRDJ1, with a possible D match to TRDD3 (5 bases). TCRdb carries no J gene annotation; the J gene was assigned here by matching the DNA with germline. The germline gives CDR1 GEAIGNYY, CDR2 EKD. CDR3 length: 15 residues. V was shortened by 1 base and J by 5 bases, with 16 bases between the two germline ends. The CDR3 region is CACDTVVTRGDKLIF. The CDR3 coding sequence is TGTGCCTGTGACACTGTGGTAACCAGGGGAGATAAACTCATCTTT.

This clone was seen a handful of times. This likely traces to a read error, being one base from a far larger clone. Other nucleotide sequences from this sample produce the same CDR3. The chain has TRDV1 and TRDJ1; the D call may be TRDD2 or TRDD3 (5 bases each). This CDR3 is 14 amino acids long. Trimming took 9 bases from V and 6 from J, leaving 20 bases between them. Per germline, CDR1 TSWWSYY and CDR2 QGS. The CDR3, as DNA: TGTGCTCTCGGACCTACCGGGGGTGTGAATAAACTCATCTTT. Encoded protein: CALGPTGGVNKLIF.

Sample share makes this clone medium-sized. The rearrangement uses TRDV1 and TRDJ1, with TRDD3 matching over 10 bases. The germline CDR1 and CDR2 sequences are TSWWSYY and QGS. The ends lost 6 bases at V and 1 base at J; junction bases unmatched: 14. The CDR3 spans 18 residues. The CDR3 spells CALGITFLGDMVTDKLIF. In nucleotides, the CDR3 is TGTGCTCTTGGTATTACCTTCCTGGGGGATATGGTCACCGATAAACTCATCTTT.

As concerns this clone: It may be a read error: a sequence one base away is much more abundant. The V and J genes are TRDV1 and TRDJ1, with TRDD3 matching 8 bases. The CDR3 covers 19 residues. V dropped 5 bases and J dropped 8; count of bases not matched to a gene: 25. CDR1 and CDR2 from the germline V gene are TSWWSYY and QGS. Written as DNA, the CDR3 is TGTGCTCTTGGGAACCCTATTTCGTACTGGGGGTCGCTAACACCCAAACTCATCTTT. It codes for CALGNPISYWGSLTPKLIF.

A few counts support this clone. TCRdb pairs this DNA with a much larger clone's protein that differs at residue 10, likely a read error; the protein shown was translated from the DNA. The rearrangement uses TRDV1 and TRDJ1; 10 bases align to TRDD3. The J gene is not listed in TCRdb, so it was assigned here from a DNA match to germline. Per the germline V gene, CDR1 is TSWWSYY and CDR2 is QGS. V lost 2 bases, J lost 1 base, and 28 bases stayed unmatched. The CDR3 runs to 24 residues. In DNA form, the CDR3 reads TGTGCTCTTGGGGAAAAGAGGGTTGGGGTCTTCCTGTTTTGGGGGATACTATGCACCGATAAACTCATCTTT. Its translation is CALGEKRVGVFLFWGILCTDKLIF.

By share, this clone ranks as medium-sized. Distinct nucleotide sequences in the sample also encode this CDR3. The gene calls are TRDV2 and TRDJ1; TRDD3 agrees at 13 bases. Germline V gene sequence: CDR1 GEAIGNYY, CDR2 EKD. The V gene end was trimmed by 3 bases and the J gene end by 1 base; junction bases not matched to a gene: 10. This CDR3 has 18 amino acids. DNA for the CDR3: TGTGCCTGTGACGTACTGGGGGATACGCGGTCAGGCACCGATAAACTCATCTTT. Protein product: CACDVLGDTRSGTDKLIF.

Only a few counts were recorded for this clone. The amino acid sequence in TCRdb belongs to a much larger clone and departs from this DNA's translation at residue 13, likely a sequencing read error; the sequence shown is translated from the DNA. In nucleotides, the CDR3 is TGTGCTCTTGGGACCTCCTTCCTCCTATACTGGGGGACACCTTACACCGATAAACTCATCTTT. It specifies CALGTSFLLYWGTPYTDKLIF. The chain carries TRDV1 and TRDJ1; 9 nucleotides agree with TRDD3. As TCRdb names no J gene, one was assigned here on the basis of a DNA match to germline. The germline V gene encodes CDR1 TSWWSYY and CDR2 QGS. This CDR3 is 21 amino acids long. The J segment lost 0 bases and the V segment lost 5 bases, leaving 22 bases of the junction unmatched.

This clone is medium-sized by share. V gene TRDV2 combines with J gene TRDJ1; D may be TRDD2 or TRDD3 (5 bases each). Germline loops: CDR1 GEAIGNYY, CDR2 EKD. V was pared by 1 base and J by 0 bases, with 41 bases between. This CDR3 has 25 residues. The CDR3 protein is CACDTGLLSGSGCHPPKWYTDKLIF. The CDR3 nucleotides are TGTGCCTGTGACACGGGCCTTCTTTCAGGGTCGGGATGTCACCCCCCAAAGTGGTACACCGATAAACTCATCTTT.

This clone came up a few times. The protein TCRdb gives is from a much larger clone and does not agree with this DNA's translation at residue 11, likely a read error; the protein shown here comes from the DNA. The V and J genes are TRDV2 and TRDJ1; D unresolved. The J gene, missing from TCRdb, was assigned here through DNA to germline matching. Germline values: CDR1 GEAIGNYY, CDR2 EKD. The CDR3 is 17 residues long. The V end lost 0 bases, the J end lost 1 base, and 17 bases lay between the germline ends. The CDR3: CACDTVDKGTPTDKLIF. Written as DNA, the CDR3 is TGTGCCTGTGACACCGTCGATAAAGGTACACCCACCGATAAACTCATCTTT.

In the case of this clone: This is likely an artifact of a read error, given a far larger clone one base away. The same CDR3 arises from other DNA sequences in this sample as well. The chain uses TRDV1 and TRDJ1, with TRDD2 matching 7 bases. In the absence of a J gene in TCRdb, the DNA was matched to germline to assign it here. The CDR3 sequence is 25 residues long. CDR1 is TSWWSYY, CDR2 QGS, per germline. V lost 1 base to trimming and J lost 0 bases; unmatched junction nucleotides: 32. DNA for the CDR3: TGTGCTCTTGGGGAACCTCATTTCCTACGGGGTTCGTTACGTTGGGGAGCCTCCTACACCGATAAACTCATCTTT. Translating gives CALGEPHFLRGSLRWGASYTDKLIF.

About this clone: The TCRdb protein comes from a much larger clone and disagrees with this DNA's translation at residue 8, likely due to a read error; the protein given here is derived from the DNA. The chain is built from TRDV1 and TRDJ1; TRDD2 agrees at 8 bases. Assignment of the J gene here rests on matching the DNA to germline, because TCRdb gives none. This CDR3 spans 23 amino acids. V lost 0 bases and J lost 1; bases outside the gene matches: 25. Germline assignment: CDR1 TSWWSYY and CDR2 QGS. This CDR3 reads CALGELRAFLLLGPLIGTDKLIF. The CDR3 nucleotides are TGTGCTCTTGGGGAACTTCGGGCCTTCCTATTGTTGGGGCCCTTAATAGGCACCGATAAACTCATCTTT.

This clone occurred a few times. TCRdb's protein, taken from a much larger clone, differs from this DNA's translation at residue 9, likely owing to a read error; the protein displayed comes from the DNA. CDR3 coding DNA: TGTGCTCTTGGGATGGGGGCCGATACACTCATCTTT. It translates to CALGMGADTLIF. The V and J genes are TRDV1 and TRDJ1; a possible D gene is TRDD3 (6 bases). In germline, CDR1 is TSWWSYY, CDR2 QGS. The CDR3 contains 12 residues.

This clone was counted ten times or more. V is TRDV1 and J is TRDJ1, with TRDD3 matching over 8 bases. This CDR3 is built from 20 residues. V lost 1 base and J lost 2; bases outside the gene matches: 18. CDR1 is TSWWSYY and CDR2 is QGS in the germline V gene. CDR3 coding DNA: TGTGCTCTTGGGGAACATTGCGAGACCTACGGGTACTGGGGGACCGATAAACTCATCTTT. Translating gives CALGEHCETYGYWGTDKLIF.

This clone turned up a few times. The protein recorded in TCRdb matches a much larger clone and deviates from this DNA's translation at residue 18, suggesting a read error; the protein here is obtained by translating the DNA. The rearrangement uses TRDV2 and TRDJ1; 9 bases map to TRDD3. Germline V gene sequence: CDR1 GEAIGNYY, CDR2 EKD. CDR3 size: 21 residues. In DNA, the CDR3 is TGTGCCTGTGACACTCTTGTTCCTACTATCGTACTGGGGGACCACACCGATCAACTCATCTTC. Translating it yields CACDTLVPTIVLGDHTDQLIF.